The 27 T cell receptor beta chains below all came from one sample that was sequenced in a study of cytomegalovirus exposure and HLA in healthy donors. PCR involved 60 Vbeta and 13 Jbeta primers. This table comes from immunoSEQ multiplex PCR, and its TCRdb copy is limited to in-frame clones, with some not included. The sample comprises 140,000 to 150,000 clones, around 79% of which are singletons, and roughly 3.1% rests with the top ten. Sequencing input: PBMCs. All receptors derive from a middle-aged man in good health and CMV-seropositive.

This clone has a single count. The chain combines TRBV19 with TRBJ1-5; 7 positions agree with TRBD1. V shed 7 bases and J 6 bases; nucleotides not matched to a gene: 9. Germline CDR1 and CDR2: LNHDA and SQIVND (reference sequence). The CDR3 has 14 residues. DNA for the CDR3: TGTGCCAGTAACGAACAGGGGCGACGTCAGCCCCAGCATTTT. It translates to CASNEQGRRQPQHF.

This chain uses TRBV6-5 with TRBJ2-3, with D tentatively TRBD2 (6 bases). The CDR3 extends over 14 amino acids. Trimming removed 4 bases at V and 1 base at J, with 9 bases between. Germline CDR1 and CDR2: MNHEY and SVGAGI. In DNA form, the CDR3 reads TGTGCCAGCAGTTCCCGACTAGGCACAGATACGCAGTATTTT. Translation: CASSSRLGTDTQYF.

The chain links TRBV18 to TRBJ1-4; maybe TRBD1 (6 bases). V dropped 5 bases and J dropped 8 bases, with 15 bases sitting between them. The CDR3 runs to 14 residues. Looked up from germline, CDR1 is KGHSH and CDR2 is LQKENI. This CDR3 reads CASSEYRDIEKLFF. In DNA, the CDR3 is TGTGCCAGCTCAGAATACAGGGATATCGAAAAACTGTTTTTT.

This chain joins TRBV6-5 and TRBJ2-7, with D possibly being TRBD2 (6 bases). The V gene's germline CDR1 is MNHEY and CDR2 SVGAGI. V shed 1 base and J shed 5 bases, with 15 bases lying between them. The CDR3 consists of 15 residues. CDR3 nucleotides: TGTGCCAGCAGTTACTGGGGCAGGGAGGTAAACGAGCAGTACTTC. Amino acids: CASSYWGREVNEQYF.

The chain employs TRBV27 and TRBJ1-1; D gene ambiguous. Germline V gene data show CDR1 as MNHEY and CDR2 as SMNVEV (reference sequence). CDR3 size: 13 residues. With 6 bases removed from V and 0 bases from J, the gap between germline ends came to 8 bases. CDR3 DNA sequence: TGTGCCAGCAGGGTGAGCATGAACACTGAAGCTTTCTTT. As protein: CASRVSMNTEAFF.

The V gene is TRBV6-1, the J gene TRBJ1-4; D uncertain. Germline CDR1 and CDR2: MNHNS and SASEGT. This CDR3 has 11 residues. Deletions cut 2 bases from V and 8 bases from J, with 3 bases between. CDR3 nucleotide sequence: TGTGCCAGCAGTGAACTGGAAAAACTGTTTTTT. Encoded protein: CASSELEKLFF.

The gene calls are TRBV30 and TRBJ1-2; no definite D call. The germline CDR1 and CDR2 sequences are GTSNPN and SVGIG (reference sequence). V was pared by 6 bases and J by 8 bases, with 13 bases between. The CDR3 is 11 amino acids. CDR3 nucleotides: TGTGCCTGCCCAATGACGGAGGGCTACACCTTC. It specifies CACPMTEGYTF.

This chain links TRBV6-5 with TRBJ2-4; D unclear. This CDR3 comprises 13 residues. The V and J ends lost 2 bases and 7 bases respectively, with 9 bases between them. Germline assignment: CDR1 MNHEY and CDR2 SVGAGI. CDR3: CASSYLVKNIQYF. The CDR3, as DNA: TGTGCCAGCAGTTACCTAGTCAAGAACATTCAGTACTTC.

The J gene is TRBJ1-2, the V gene TRBV19; 10 nucleotides align to TRBD1. Trimming at V came to 5 bases and at J to 4 bases, leaving 7 bases not matched to a gene. The germline V gene has CDR1 LNHDA and CDR2 SQIVND (reference sequence). The CDR3 covers 15 residues. The CDR3 here is CASSFGTGEIYGYTF. For the CDR3, the DNA is TGTGCCAGTAGTTTTGGGACAGGGGAAATCTATGGCTACACCTTC. The full variable domain, rest sourced from reference TRBV19 and TRBJ1-2, is DGGITQSPKYLFRKEGQNVTLSCEQNLNHDAMYWYRQDPGQGLRLIYYSQIVNDFQKGDIAEGYSVSREKKESFPLTVTSAQKNPTAFYLCASSFGTGEIYGYTFGSGTRLTVV.

The chain's CDR3 is CASSLVLRGEQYF. In nucleotides, the CDR3 is TGTGCCAGCAGCTTAGTTTTGCGCGGCGAGCAGTACTTC. The V call is TRBV7-8, the J call TRBJ2-7; no clear D. The V gene lost 1 base and the J gene lost 6 bases, with 10 bases spanning the gap. The length of the CDR3 is 13 residues. Per the germline V gene, CDR1 is SGHVS and CDR2 is FQNEAQ. Full variable domain (remainder filled in from reference TRBV7-8 and TRBJ2-7): GAGVSQSPRYKVAKRGQDVALRCDPISGHVSLFWYQQALGQGPEFLTYFQNEAQLDKSGLPSDRFFAERPEGSVSTLKIQRTQQEDSAVYLCASSLVLRGEQYFGPGTRLTVT.

The rearrangement uses TRBV9 and TRBJ2-1; 9 bases are shared with TRBD2. V dropped 0 bases and J dropped 5; count of bases not matched to a gene: 3. Germline CDR1 SGDLS, CDR2 YYNGEE. The CDR3 is 15 residues long. For the CDR3, the DNA is TGTGCCAGCAGCGTAGTAGCGGGAGACCACAATGAGCAGTTCTTC. The encoded protein is CASSVVAGDHNEQFF.

This rearrangement joins TRBV7-8 to TRBJ2-7, with 13 bases that match TRBD2. This CDR3 is 17 amino acids long. The V and J ends lost 2 bases and 3 bases, in that order; junction bases with no gene match: 7. Germline values: CDR1 SGHVS, CDR2 FQNEAQ. The CDR3 bases are TGTGCCAGCAGCTTACCTCAACTAGCGGGAGGGTTCTACGAGCAGTACTTC. It encodes CASSLPQLAGGFYEQYF.

The chain combines TRBV5-1 with TRBJ2-5; D is unclear. The DNA end lines up better with TRBJ2-7; the J call may be wrong. Germline V gene lookup returns CDR1 SGHRS and CDR2 YFSETQ. This CDR3 spans 15 amino acids. CDR3 protein: CASSLGASSSYEQYF. The DNA of the CDR3 is TGCGCCAGCAGCTTGGGTGCTTCGAGCTCCTACGAGCAGTACTTC.

This clone was found a few times. The V call is TRBV7-2, the J call TRBJ1-4; possibly TRBD1 for D (6 bases). This CDR3 contains 15 residues. Trimming removed 5 bases at V and 6 bases at J, with 16 bases between. CDR1 and CDR2 from the germline V gene are SGHTA and FQGNSA. Written as DNA, the CDR3 is TGTGCCAGCAGCCCCACAGGGTGGGGCGATGAAAAACTGTTTTTT. Encoded protein: CASSPTGWGDEKLFF.

This clone was seen once. This chain connects TRBV5-1 to TRBJ1-1; no clear D. The germline gives CDR1 SGHRS, CDR2 YFSETQ. CDR3 length: 14 amino acids. V gave up 5 bases and J gave up 1 base, with 12 bases separating them. This CDR3 reads CASRGDSWNTEAFF. The DNA for the CDR3 is TGCGCCAGCAGAGGTGACTCTTGGAACACTGAAGCTTTCTTT. The whole variable domain, remainder taken from reference TRBV5-1 and TRBJ1-1, is KAGVTQTPRYLIKTRGQQVTLSCSPISGHRSVSWYQQTPGQGLQFLFEYFSETQRNKGNFPGRFSGRQFSNSRSEMNVSTLELGDSALYLCASRGDSWNTEAFFGQGTRLTVV.

J is TRBJ2-2 and V is TRBV2, with a possible D match to TRBD2 (8 bases). CDR3 length: 14 amino acids. Germline V gene lookup returns CDR1 SNHLY and CDR2 FYNNEI. Trimming left V 8 bases short and J 5 bases short, with 15 bases between. The CDR3 spells CASREGARTGELFF. CDR3 coding DNA: TGTGCCAGCCGGGAGGGGGCGCGGACCGGGGAGCTGTTTTTT.

The chain recombines TRBV4-1 with TRBJ2-5; 8 bases are a match to TRBD2. V was pared by 1 base and J by 0 bases, with 1 base of the junction left unmatched. Germline V gives CDR1 MGHRA, CDR2 YSYEKL. The CDR3 length is 15 residues. CDR3 bases: TGCGCCAGCAGCCAAGGACTAGCGAACCAAGAGACCCAGTACTTC. This translates into CASSQGLANQETQYF.

A few counts support this clone. The gene calls are TRBV29-1 and TRBJ2-3; perhaps TRBD1 as D (7 bases). Germline assignment: CDR1 SQVTM and CDR2 ANQGSEA. There are 14 residues in the CDR3. The DNA for the CDR3 is TGCGCAACTACCAGGGGGACTGGCACAGATACGCAGTATTTT. Encoded protein: CATTRGTGTDTQYF.

This clone is deemed medium-sized. The chain employs TRBV19 and TRBJ1-5, with a possible D match to TRBD1 (6 bases). Germline V lookup: CDR1 LNHDA, CDR2 SQIVND (reference sequence). This CDR3 is 15 amino acids long. V lost 2 bases and J 5 bases, leaving 13 bases between the germline ends. The CDR3 nucleotides are TGTGCCAGTAGTATACGGGGGGCTATAGATCAGCCCCAGCATTTT. This sequence encodes CASSIRGAIDQPQHF. Supplemented by reference TRBV19 and TRBJ1-5, the full variable domain reads DGGITQSPKYLFRKEGQNVTLSCEQNLNHDAMYWYRQDPGQGLRLIYYSQIVNDFQKGDIAEGYSVSREKKESFPLTVTSAQKNPTAFYLCASSIRGAIDQPQHFGDGTRLSIL.

The chain has TRBV5-1 and TRBJ2-5, with 7 bases lining up with TRBD2. V trimming: 6 bases; J trimming: 2 bases; junction bases outside the gene matches: 7. This CDR3 is built from 14 residues. The germline gives CDR1 SGHRS, CDR2 YFSETQ. As DNA, the CDR3 is TGCGCCAGCACCCAAGGCGGGAGACAAGAGACCCAGTACTTC. It encodes CASTQGGRQETQYF.

The J gene is TRBJ2-1, the V gene TRBV19, with 8 bases matching TRBD2. With 7 bases clipped from V and 9 bases from J, the junction kept 17 bases outside the gene matches. Germline V gives CDR1 LNHDA, CDR2 SQIVND (reference sequence). CDR3 length: 16 residues. CDR3 protein: CASIDRPGGILSEQFF. The CDR3, as DNA: TGTGCCAGTATCGACCGACCGGGAGGGATTTTAAGTGAGCAGTTCTTC.

This clone was seen more than once but under ten times. V usage is TRBV4-1 and J usage is TRBJ2-1, with 8 bases aligning to TRBD2. Trimming removed 5 bases from V and 1 base from J; junction bases left unmatched: 13. Germline-derived CDR1 and CDR2 are MGHRA and YSYEKL. The CDR3 spans 18 residues. The CDR3 reads CASSRGLDPDASYNEQFF. CDR3 DNA sequence: TGCGCCAGCAGCAGGGGACTAGATCCCGACGCGTCCTACAATGAGCAGTTCTTC.

The CDR3 sequence: CASRGQAYEQYF. The CDR3 DNA sequence: TGTGCCAGCAGGGGACAGGCATACGAGCAGTACTTC. This chain links TRBV28 with TRBJ2-7; TRBD1 aligns across 8 bases. The CDR3 length is 12 residues. Germline V CDR1 and CDR2: MDHEN, SYDVKM. V was clipped by 6 bases and J by 4 bases; unmatched bases: 2.

The chain carries TRBV6-5 and TRBJ2-7; D might be TRBD1 (6 bases). Germline V gene sequence: CDR1 MNHEY, CDR2 SVGAGI. The CDR3 loop spans 15 amino acids. The V end was cut by 2 bases, the J end by 3 bases, with 14 bases between. The CDR3 sequence: CASSYATGNDYEQYF. Written as DNA, the CDR3 is TGTGCCAGCAGTTACGCCACAGGGAACGACTACGAGCAGTACTTC.

This clone was recorded only once. This chain links TRBV4-3 with TRBJ2-5, with D possibly matching TRBD2 (7 bases). This CDR3 contains 15 residues. CDR1 and CDR2 from the germline V gene are LGHNA and YSLEER. V was shortened by 0 bases and J by 8 bases, with 16 bases between the two germline ends. In DNA form, the CDR3 reads TGCGCCAGCAGCCAAGATCGGCTTGGCGGGGGCACCCAGTACTTC. Its translation is CASSQDRLGGGTQYF.

The chain couples TRBV6-4 to TRBJ2-5, with a tentative D call TRBD2 (6 bases). The J call may be mistaken, given a closer DNA end match to TRBJ2-7. This CDR3 has 15 amino acids. CDR1 and CDR2 (germline): MRHNA, SNTAGT. The CDR3 nucleotides read TGTGCCAGCAGCGTGGAAAGCGGGCGCTCCTACGAGCAGTACTTC. It is translated as CASSVESGRSYEQYF.

V gene TRBV15 combines with J gene TRBJ1-3; D gene uncertain. This CDR3 spans 15 amino acids. Germline V gene lookup returns CDR1 LNHNV and CDR2 YYDKDF (reference sequence). Trimming shortened V by 1 base and J by 0 bases, and 7 bases separated the two germline ends. The CDR3 bases are TGTGCCACCAGCAGAGTTCAGGACTCTGGAAACACCATATATTTT. This sequence encodes CATSRVQDSGNTIYF.